This T cell receptor beta chain comes out of a study of graft-versus-host responses after intestinal transplantation. About the study: Anti-thymocyte globulin was used for induction in all recipients, who then took tacrolimus and steroids for roughly 3 years.

Note on this clone: As yet, its antigen is unknown.

This CDR3 spans 12 amino acids. From germline, CDR1 is MNHEY and CDR2 SMNVEV (reference sequence). The V and J ends lost 8 bases and 1 base respectively, with 8 bases between them. Study-wide points: Allografts of patients with graft-donor T cell macrochimerism showed high graft-versus-host to host-versus-graft clone ratios. Among circulating GvH clones, peak levels were associated with early post-transplant declines in HvG clones.

Generated by immunoSEQ multiplex PCR, the TCRdb table keeps only in-frame clones and is missing some. The repertoire has almost 40,000 clones, about 96% of them found once; the top ten carry around 0.2%. This chain uses TRBV27 with TRBJ1-1, with D unclear. The sample was unstimulated CD8+ T cells sorted from spleen or lymph node cells, taken before transplant. This sequence originates from a human donor who was the organ donor for an intestinal transplant. This CDR3 is CASLAANTEAFF. Here the CDR3 DNA reads TGTGCCAGCCTCGCGGCGAACACTGAAGCTTTCTTT.